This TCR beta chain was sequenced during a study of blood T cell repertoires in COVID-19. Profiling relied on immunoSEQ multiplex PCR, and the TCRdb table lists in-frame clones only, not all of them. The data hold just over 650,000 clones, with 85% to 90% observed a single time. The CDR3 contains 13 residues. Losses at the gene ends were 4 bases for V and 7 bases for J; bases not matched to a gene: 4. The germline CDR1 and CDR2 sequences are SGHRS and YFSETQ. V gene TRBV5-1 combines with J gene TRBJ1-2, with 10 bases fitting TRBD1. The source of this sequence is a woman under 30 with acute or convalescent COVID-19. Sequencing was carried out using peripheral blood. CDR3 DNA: TGCGCCAGCAGCCCGGACAGGGGGATTGGCTACACCTTC. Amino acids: CASSPDRGIGYTF.